The T cell receptor (beta chain) under discussion was sequenced for a study of cytomegalovirus exposure and HLA in healthy donors. The study, taken as a whole, reports: Most TCR beta V segments were productive about 90% or about 30% of the time in an earlier analysis. Later genetic work tied a missense DCLRE1C variant to beta-chain V and J trimming.

CDR1 and CDR2 from the germline V gene are SGHNT and YENEEA. Trimming took 3 bases from V and 4 from J, leaving 10 bases between them. The CDR3 extends over 14 amino acids. A multiplex PCR was run with 60 Vbeta primers and 13 Jbeta primers. Method: immunoSEQ multiplex PCR; TCRdb's copy keeps in-frame clones and lacks some. This table has around 100,000 clones, around 81% appearing once. Points on this clone: As yet, its antigen is unknown.

This TCR was recovered from a man aged 40-50 years in good health and CMV-seropositive. The chain is built from TRBV11-3 and TRBJ2-1, with D maybe TRBD2 (5 bases). The material sequenced was PBMCs. In DNA form, the CDR3 reads TGTGCCAGCAGCTTTAGTAGCGCGTACAATGAGCAGTTCTTC. It codes for CASSFSSAYNEQFF.